A selection of T cell receptor beta chains follows, all from one sample in a study of CD8 T cells in ankylosing spondylitis. TCRdb used MiXCR to reprocess the 5' RACE reads, holding one entry per CDR3 protein. This table has 670,000 or so distinct CDR3 sequences, roughly 20% appearing once. The source material was blood, either unsorted or a sorted T cell fraction (not recorded which). The origin of the receptors is a male donor with ankylosing spondylitis. Each CDR3 is given with its conserved first and last residue. Fields, in order: CDR3 DNA, CDR3 protein, J gene, V gene, CDR3 length, clone size, D gene. The D gene is left open where the match is weak. Part of the rows lack a size; the others show once, few, many or a class for expanded clones.

TGCAGTGAGGCAGTTGCGGCAGAGACCCAGTACTTC	CSEAVAAETQYF	TRBJ2-5	TRBV20-1	12	.	.
TGCAGTGCTAAGGCGGCTAGCGGGGGCCTGTACCAAGAGACCCAGTACTTC	CSAKAASGGLYQETQYF	TRBJ2-5	TRBV20-1	17	once	TRBD2
TGTGCCACCAGTGCGGGCGGAGAGACCCAGTACTTC	CATSAGGETQYF	TRBJ2-5	TRBV24-1	12	.	.
TGTGCCAGCAATCAGGGTTATATGAACACTGAAGCTTTCTTT	CASNQGYMNTEAFF	TRBJ1-1	TRBV11-1	14	few	.
TGTGCCAGCAGTATTGGGACAGGGGGCGGGGATCAGCCCCAGCATTTT	CASSIGTGGGDQPQHF	TRBJ1-5	TRBV12-3/TRBV12-4	16	.	TRBD1
TGTGCCAGCAACATTGACAGGGTCAGGTCACCCCTCCACTTT	CASNIDRVRSPLHF	TRBJ1-6	TRBV28	14	once	TRBD1
TGCGCCAGCAGCCAAGGCCGGGACAGGGCTTACGAGCAGTACTTC	CASSQGRDRAYEQYF	TRBJ2-7	TRBV4-3	15	.	TRBD1
TGTGCCAGCAGCCAAGCCCGGACTAGCGGTTCCTACAATGAGCAGTTCTTC	CASSQARTSGSYNEQFF	TRBJ2-1	TRBV14	17	many	TRBD2
TGTGCCAGCAGACAGCCTGGGGCCAACGTCCTGACTTTC	CASRQPGANVLTF	TRBJ2-6	TRBV7-2	13	few	.
TGTGCCAGCAGCGTCCTAGCGGGCGGTAGTAATGAGCAGTTCTTC	CASSVLAGGSNEQFF	TRBJ2-1	TRBV9	15	few	TRBD2
TGTGCCAGCAGCTTCGGGACTCCGGCCTACAATGAGCAGTTCTTC	CASSFGTPAYNEQFF	TRBJ2-1	TRBV9	15	.	.
TGTGCCAGCAGTCCAGCCGGGACTGCGTCCTACAATGAGCAGTTCTTC	CASSPAGTASYNEQFF	TRBJ2-1	TRBV6-2/TRBV6-3	16	.	.
TGTGCCAGCAGTCTCAAAGCCGGGACAGGGTTATGGGAGCAGTTCTTC	CASSLKAGTGLWEQFF	TRBJ2-1	TRBV12-3/TRBV12-4	16	few	TRBD1
TGTGCCAGCAACACGGGACTCTCGGCCGGGGAGCTGTTTTTT	CASNTGLSAGELFF	TRBJ2-2	TRBV11-2	14	few	.
TGTGCCAGCAGCTGGGGGGACAGGGGATACAATGAGCAGTTCTTC	CASSWGDRGYNEQFF	TRBJ2-1	TRBV5-4	15	.	TRBD1
TGCAGCGTTCCCTGGTGGCAGGGGATCCACAATGAGCAGTTCTTC	CSVPWWQGIHNEQFF	TRBJ2-1	TRBV29-1	15	few	.
TGTGCCTGGAGAGGTGGGACAGTCGCTCGCAATGAGCAGTTCTTC	CAWRGGTVARNEQFF	TRBJ2-1	TRBV30	15	few	TRBD1
TGTGCCAGCAGCACCTGGACAGGGGGTGAAGCTTTCTTT	CASSTWTGGEAFF	TRBJ1-1	TRBV9	13	few	TRBD1
TGTGCCTGGAGTGTGGGGCTTAATGAAAAACTGTTTTTT	CAWSVGLNEKLFF	TRBJ1-4	TRBV30	13	few	.
TGTGCCAGCAGCTTAGCGAGGCCACAGGGGGGCTATGGCTACACCTTC	CASSLARPQGGYGYTF	TRBJ1-2	TRBV7-9	16	.	TRBD1
TGTGCCAGCAGTTCAGGGGGGCGGCTGGCCAATGAGCAGTTCTTC	CASSSGGRLANEQFF	TRBJ2-1	TRBV28	15	many	.
TGCGCCAGCAGCCAAGATCGGGCGGGAGGTAGCTACGAGCAGTACTTC	CASSQDRAGGSYEQYF	TRBJ2-7	TRBV4-3	16	few	TRBD2
TGCAGTGCTATTTATCGGGGAGACTATGGCTACACCTTC	CSAIYRGDYGYTF	TRBJ1-2	TRBV20-1	13	few	.
TGTGCCAGTGGGGGACTAGCCCCCTCCTACAATGAGCAGTTCTTC	CASGGLAPSYNEQFF	TRBJ2-1	TRBV19	15	.	TRBD2
TGTGCCAGCAGTTTGGCTTCAAATCAGCCCCTGCATTTT	CASSLASNQPLHF	TRBJ1-5	TRBV12-3/TRBV12-4	13	.	.
TGTGCCAGCAGCAGGGACATCCTACGGGAGACCCAGTACTTC	CASSRDILRETQYF	TRBJ2-5	TRBV7-2	14	few	.
TGTGCCACCAGTGGCCCTGGGGTCTCTCACAATGAGCAGTTCTTC	CATSGPGVSHNEQFF	TRBJ2-1	TRBV24-1	15	.	.
TGTGCCAGCAGTTCTGGGACTAGCGGGAATCCAGATACGCAGTATTTT	CASSSGTSGNPDTQYF	TRBJ2-3	TRBV28	16	few	TRBD2
TGCAGTGCAGAAACTAGCGCCTACACAGATACGCAGTATTTT	CSAETSAYTDTQYF	TRBJ2-3	TRBV20-1	14	.	TRBD2
TGTGCCAGCAGTTACTCGGGAGGGGGACAGGGTGGCTACACCTTC	CASSYSGGGQGGYTF	TRBJ1-2	TRBV6-5	15	.	TRBD1
TGTGCCAGCAGCCTTCCAGAACGGAATGAGCAGTTCTTC	CASSLPERNEQFF	TRBJ2-1	TRBV7-9	13	.	.
TGCGCCAGCAGCCAAGATTTCGACACGGGGTATGAGCAGTACTTC	CASSQDFDTGYEQYF	TRBJ2-7	TRBV4-1	15	.	.
TGCGCCGGGGGGGTCCCCAATCAGCCCCAGCATTTT	CAGGVPNQPQHF	TRBJ1-5	TRBV29-1	12	few	.
TGTGCCTGGAGTGCGGAGACTGAAGCTTTCTTT	CAWSAETEAFF	TRBJ1-1	TRBV30	11	few	.
TGTGCCATCAGGGTTTCAGCGGGGCACTACAATGAGCAGTTCTTC	CAIRVSAGHYNEQFF	TRBJ2-1	TRBV10-3	15	.	TRBD2
TGCGCCAGCAGCTTGGCTCTAGCGGGGGGGCCCGATGAGCAGTTCTTC	CASSLALAGGPDEQFF	TRBJ2-1	TRBV5-1	16	.	TRBD2
TGTGCCAGCACCCTGGGGCGGGAGACATACCAAGAGACCCAGTACTTC	CASTLGRETYQETQYF	TRBJ2-5	TRBV7-2	16	once	TRBD2
TGTGCCAGCAGCAATAGCGGGGGCGCTCCCTACAATGAGCAGTTCTTC	CASSNSGGAPYNEQFF	TRBJ2-1	TRBV12-3/TRBV12-4	16	few	TRBD2
TGTGCCAGCACCCTGCGGGGGGGCACAGATACGCAGTATTTT	CASTLRGGTDTQYF	TRBJ2-3	TRBV12-3/TRBV12-4	14	.	TRBD2
TGCGCCAGCAGCTCACAAGGGGTCACCGGGGAGCTGTTTTTT	CASSSQGVTGELFF	TRBJ2-2	TRBV5-1	14	.	.
TGCAGTGCTAGAGGTGCGACGGGAGATACGCAGTATTTT	CSARGATGDTQYF	TRBJ2-3	TRBV20-1	13	few	.
TGTGCCAGCAGTGGATGGGCTGGGGCCCAGCCAGGGTCGAACTATGGCTACACCTTC	CASSGWAGAQPGSNYGYTF	TRBJ1-2	TRBV6-1	19	.	.
TGTGCCAGCAGTCCCAAAACCTACAGGGCTGGTAATGAAAAACTGTTTTTT	CASSPKTYRAGNEKLFF	TRBJ1-4	TRBV27	17	.	.
TGTGCCAGCAGCAGCCAAAATTCCTACAATGAGCAGTTCTTC	CASSSQNSYNEQFF	TRBJ2-1	TRBV7-9	14	.	.
TGCAGTGCAGAGGGGGGCTCCTACGAGCAGTACTTC	CSAEGGSYEQYF	TRBJ2-7	TRBV20-1	12	few	.